The entry below describes one TCR beta chain. The antigen remains unidentified. Profiled with immunoSEQ multiplex PCR; TCRdb holds only in-frame clones, not every one. This sample has some 2,500,000 clones, with about nine tenths found just once. The data stem from a study of shared clonotypes between healthy human individuals. The CDR3 runs 15 residues. V was cut by 1 base and J by 3 bases, with 12 bases left in between. Germline V gives CDR1 SGHRS, CDR2 YFSETQ. Study outcomes and limitations: Generally, naive subsets (rather than memory subsets) showed larger estimated richness.

Every donor, a Caucasian adult, lived in Nashville, Tennessee. The sample taken for sequencing was naive CD4+ T cells from PBMCs. Subset noted: CD45RA+ positively selected. The chain uses TRBV5-1 and TRBJ2-3; no clear D. The clonotype comes from a man younger than 35 in good health. Some clones in this sample may be carry-over from other donors' samples. The CDR3 here is CASSLWLGETDTQYF. The CDR3 bases are TGCGCCAGCAGCTTGTGGCTAGGTGAGACAGATACGCAGTATTTT.